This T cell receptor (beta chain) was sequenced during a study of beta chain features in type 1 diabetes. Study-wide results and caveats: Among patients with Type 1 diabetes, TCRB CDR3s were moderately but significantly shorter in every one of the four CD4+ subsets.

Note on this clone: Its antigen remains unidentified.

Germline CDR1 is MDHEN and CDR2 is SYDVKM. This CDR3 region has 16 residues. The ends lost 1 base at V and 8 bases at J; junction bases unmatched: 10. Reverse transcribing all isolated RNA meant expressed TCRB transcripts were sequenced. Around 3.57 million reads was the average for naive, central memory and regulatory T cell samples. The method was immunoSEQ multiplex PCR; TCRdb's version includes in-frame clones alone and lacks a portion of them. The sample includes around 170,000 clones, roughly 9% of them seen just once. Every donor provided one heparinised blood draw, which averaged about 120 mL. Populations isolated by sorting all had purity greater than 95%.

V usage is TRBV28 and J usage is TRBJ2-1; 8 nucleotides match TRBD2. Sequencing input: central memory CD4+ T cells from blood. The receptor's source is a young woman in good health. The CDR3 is CASSLYGQPGGDEQFF. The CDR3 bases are TGTGCCAGCAGTTTATATGGACAGCCGGGGGGGGATGAGCAGTTCTTC. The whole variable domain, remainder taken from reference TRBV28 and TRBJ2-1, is DVKVTQSSRYLVKRTGEKVFLECVQDMDHENMFWYRQDPGLGLRLIYFSYDVKMKEKGDIPEGYSVSREKKERFSLILESASTNQTSMYLCASSLYGQPGGDEQFFGPGTRLTVL.